This TCR beta chain was documented in a study of blood T cells in healthy people across ages. Findings and caveats of the study: The study regarded diversity estimates from one million T cells as underestimates. A strong correlation between TCR beta diversity and naive T cell percentage was seen.

A second about 7 to 11 cycle PCR used barcoded and J-beta primers. TCRdb re-called the 5' RACE reads through MiXCR, storing one row per CDR3 protein. Here the sample spans 1.5 million to 2 million distinct CDR3 sequences, 28% being singletons. The CDR3 sequence is 13 residues long. Russia was home to the donors, healthy Caucasian individuals aged about 6 to 90. Turning to this clonotype: Its antigen is as yet unknown. The junction shows a germline mismatch at one end, possibly a read error.

This receptor was identified in a woman aged 25 to 39 in good health. The sequencing sample was made of blood. The V call is TRBV12-3 or TRBV12-4, the J call TRBJ2-7, with D maybe TRBD1 (6 bases). In DNA form, the CDR3 reads TGTGCCGGCAGGCCGGACAGTACCTACGAGCAGTACTTC. It translates to CAGRPDSTYEQYF.